A selection of T cell receptor beta chains follows, all from one sample in a study of blood T cell repertoires in COVID-19. Produced via immunoSEQ multiplex PCR; TCRdb's table is partial and in-frame only. This repertoire shows around 80,000 clones, approximately 92% found once; its top ten account for under 0.8%. The sample comprised peripheral blood. The source of these receptors is a woman of 80 years or more with acute or convalescent COVID-19. Both conserved end residues are part of each CDR3. A D gene is named only where the DNA matches it firmly. A row's size may be missing; if present it is once, few, many or a size class.

TRBV6-5,TRBJ2-3,TRBD1,.,CASTWGTGADTQYF,TGTGCCAGCACTTGGGGGACAGGGGCAGATACGCAGTATTTT
TRBV28,TRBJ1-2,TRBD1,.,CASSLDRVGGYTF,TGTGCCAGCAGTTTGGACAGGGTCGGTGGCTACACCTTC
TRBV9,TRBJ1-3,.,.,CASSAHSWGQLRGNTIYF,TGTGCCAGCAGCGCACACAGCTGGGGGCAATTAAGAGGAAACACCATATATTTT
TRBV28,TRBJ2-5,TRBD2,once,CASSFGLAGGKVETQYF,TGTGCCAGCAGTTTCGGACTAGCGGGAGGGAAAGTAGAGACCCAGTACTTC
TRBV3-1/TRBV3-2,TRBJ2-3,.,.,CASSQVSSRFHTDTQYF,TGTGCCAGCAGCCAAGTCTCTAGCCGGTTTCACACAGATACGCAGTATTTT
TRBV3-1/TRBV3-2,TRBJ1-2,TRBD1,few,CASSPLTDRDGYTF,TGTGCCAGCAGCCCCTTAACGGACAGGGATGGCTACACCTTC
TRBV19,TRBJ1-2,TRBD1,.,CASTRTGKNYGYTF,TGTGCCAGTACCCGGACAGGGAAGAACTATGGCTACACCTTC
TRBV6-4,TRBJ1-2,.,.,CASSAGAGGYTF,TGTGCCAGCAGCGCGGGGGCGGGTGGCTACACCTTC
TRBV28,TRBJ1-5,TRBD1,.,CASSRQGAGDQPQHF,TGTGCCAGCAGCCGACAGGGGGCAGGGGATCAGCCCCAGCATTTT
TRBV10-3,TRBJ2-1,TRBD2,once,CAIGPSGGGYNEQFF,TGTGCCATCGGACCTAGCGGGGGAGGCTACAATGAGCAGTTCTTC
TRBV19,TRBJ1-6,TRBD1,few,CASSVRDRVSPLHF,TGTGCCAGTAGTGTCCGGGACAGGGTGTCACCCCTCCACTTT
TRBV5-1,TRBJ1-1,TRBD1,.,CASSLTGGMNTEAFF,TGCGCCAGCAGCTTGACAGGGGGCATGAACACTGAAGCTTTCTTT
TRBV11-2,TRBJ1-3,.,once,CASSSRLSGNTIYF,TGTGCCAGCAGCTCGCGGCTGTCTGGAAACACCATATATTTT
TRBV7-2,TRBJ2-7,TRBD2,once,CASSLRSGRGEQYF,TGTGCCAGCAGCTTACGTAGCGGGAGGGGCGAGCAGTACTTC
TRBV5-1,TRBJ1-1,.,.,CASSLGGQGLNTEAFF,TGCGCCAGCAGCTTGGGGGGCCAGGGGTTGAACACTGAAGCTTTCTTT
TRBV10-3,TRBJ1-2,.,.,CAISGGQGRHYGYTF,TGTGCCATCAGTGGGGGCCAGGGTCGGCACTATGGCTACACCTTC
TRBV15,TRBJ2-1,TRBD2,.,CATSRVAGGYNEQFF,TGTGCCACCAGCAGGGTAGCGGGAGGCTACAATGAGCAGTTCTTC
TRBV3-1/TRBV3-2,TRBJ1-1,.,few,CATSRGDTEAFF,TGTGCCACCTCCCGGGGGGACACTGAAGCTTTCTTT
TRBV7-2,TRBJ2-6,.,.,CASSPNSGANVLTF,TGTGCCAGCAGCCCTAACTCTGGGGCCAACGTCCTGACTTTC
TRBV7-3,TRBJ2-2,TRBD2,once,CASSRGLAGAGELFF,TGTGCCAGCAGCAGGGGACTAGCGGGAGCCGGGGAGCTGTTTTTT
TRBV3-1/TRBV3-2,TRBJ2-3,TRBD2,.,CASSPPLTLGGGSTDTQYF,TGTGCCAGCAGCCCTCCCCTAACCCTGGGCGGGGGTAGCACAGATACGCAGTATTTT
TRBV9,TRBJ1-5,TRBD1,.,CASSVDGQGNQPQHF,TGTGCCAGCAGCGTAGACGGACAGGGAAATCAGCCCCAGCATTTT
TRBV5-1,TRBJ1-2,TRBD1,once,CASGQGARNYGYTF,TGCGCCAGTGGACAGGGGGCGCGTAACTATGGCTACACCTTC
TRBV10-1,TRBJ1-4,TRBD1,.,CASSSDRFGEKLFF,TGCGCCAGCAGCTCGGACAGGTTCGGCGAAAAACTGTTTTTT
TRBV6-1,TRBJ2-3,.,once,CASSASVSPRDTDTQYF,TGTGCCAGCAGTGCTTCTGTATCTCCCAGGGACACAGATACGCAGTATTTT
TRBV3-1/TRBV3-2,TRBJ2-5,.,.,CASSLRTVQETQYF,TGTGCCAGCAGCCTCAGGACAGTCCAAGAGACCCAGTACTTC
TRBV28,TRBJ2-7,.,.,CASSSVISYEQYF,TGTGCCAGCAGTTCGGTTATCTCCTACGAGCAGTACTTC
TRBV15,TRBJ1-6,.,.,CATSRDVVSNSPLHF,TGTGCCACCAGCAGAGATGTAGTATCCAATTCACCCCTCCACTTT
TRBV18,TRBJ2-7,TRBD1,once,CASSPPVGQGGTYEQYF,TGTGCCAGCTCACCACCGGTCGGACAGGGTGGGACCTACGAGCAGTACTTC
TRBV6-2/TRBV6-3,TRBJ2-4,.,.,CASSYSGGLGIQYF,TGTGCCAGCAGTTACTCGGGGGGGCTGGGCATTCAGTACTTC
TRBV28,TRBJ2-7,TRBD2,.,CASSRGTSGSYEQYF,TGTGCCAGCAGCCGTGGGACTAGCGGGAGTTACGAGCAGTACTTC
TRBV6-2/TRBV6-3,TRBJ2-2,.,.,CASSLGGNTGELFF,TGTGCCAGCAGTTTAGGGGGGAACACCGGGGAGCTGTTTTTT
TRBV24-1,TRBJ1-5,.,.,CATSDPRTAGAQHF,TGTGCCACCAGTGACCCGAGGACAGCAGGAGCCCAGCATTTT
TRBV9,TRBJ1-1,.,.,CASSPITPGNTEAFF,TGTGCCAGCAGCCCTATTACCCCGGGGAACACTGAAGCTTTCTTT
TRBV3-1/TRBV3-2,TRBJ2-7,.,.,CASSQGAGRYEQYF,TGTGCCAGCAGCCAAGGGGCGGGAAGGTACGAGCAGTACTTC
TRBV18,TRBJ1-1,.,.,CASSPVTGISEAFF,TGTGCCAGCTCACCAGTTACAGGGATCTCTGAAGCTTTCTTT
TRBV20-1,TRBJ2-7,.,few,CSASRDFSSYEQYF,TGCAGTGCTAGTAGGGACTTCTCCTCCTACGAGCAGTACTTC
TRBV6-2/TRBV6-3,TRBJ2-7,.,.,CASSLGYEQYF,TGTGCCAGCAGCCTCGGCTACGAGCAGTACTTC
TRBV4-3,TRBJ2-2,TRBD2,.,CASSQGGGTGELFF,TGCGCCAGCAGCCAAGGGGGGGGCACCGGGGAGCTGTTTTTT
TRBV19,TRBJ1-5,.,.,CASRTRSISNQPQHF,TGTGCCAGTAGGACTCGATCGATTAGCAATCAGCCCCAGCATTTT
TRBV11-2,TRBJ2-3,.,once,CASSWEMGNLDTQYF,TGTGCCAGCAGCTGGGAGATGGGGAATTTAGATACGCAGTATTTT
TRBV5-4,TRBJ1-4,TRBD1,.,CASSPGTDEKLFF,TGTGCCAGCAGCCCGGGGACAGATGAAAAACTGTTTTTT
TRBV19,TRBJ1-4,.,.,CASNNHPPEEKLFF,TGTGCCAGTAATAACCACCCCCCGGAGGAAAAACTGTTTTTT
TRBV3-1/TRBV3-2,TRBJ1-1,TRBD1,.,CASSLNTGGTEAFF,TGTGCCAGCAGTCTAAACACAGGGGGCACTGAAGCTTTCTTT
TRBV28,TRBJ2-3,TRBD2,.,CATAGRGRADTQYF,TGTGCCACCGCGGGGAGGGGTCGCGCAGATACGCAGTATTTT
TRBV25-1,TRBJ2-7,.,.,CASSEWGSDSYYEQYF,TGTGCCAGCAGTGAATGGGGTAGTGACAGTTACTACGAGCAGTACTTC
TRBV4-1,TRBJ1-1,.,.,CASSQGHLLNTEAFF,TGCGCCAGCAGCCAAGGTCACCTATTGAACACTGAAGCTTTCTTT
TRBV5-1,TRBJ1-1,.,.,CASSTWDMNTEAFF,TGCGCCAGCAGCACTTGGGACATGAACACTGAAGCTTTCTTT
TRBV11-2,TRBJ2-1,TRBD2,.,CASELAGVDNEQFF,TGTGCCAGCGAACTAGCGGGAGTGGACAATGAGCAGTTCTTC
TRBV6-5,TRBJ1-5,TRBD1,.,CASRAGTGKNQPQHF,TGTGCCAGCAGGGCCGGGACAGGAAAGAATCAGCCCCAGCATTTT
TRBV28,TRBJ1-4,.,.,CASSSGSRGEKLFF,TGTGCCAGCAGTTCAGGGTCGAGAGGTGAAAAACTGTTTTTC
TRBV7-2,TRBJ1-2,TRBD1,.,CASSPDPGGEYGYTF,TGTGCCAGCAGCCCCGACCCAGGGGGCGAATATGGCTACACCTTC
TRBV19,TRBJ1-4,.,.,CASKIYGAGEKLFF,TGTGCCAGTAAAATTTATGGGGCAGGTGAAAAACTGTTTTTT
TRBV19,TRBJ2-7,.,.,CASSIVGHGYEQYF,TGTGCCAGTAGTATAGTAGGACACGGCTACGAGCAGTACTTC